Listed here is a single T cell receptor beta chain. The antigen is not known. Samples with a second dose at about 4 or about 12 weeks were pooled together. This sample was included in a study of T cell responses to AZD1222 COVID-19 vaccine. Study outcomes and limitations: There were vaccine-associated CD4 TCRs across spike, dominant at 160-218 and 743-854. Nearly half of spike-specific TCRs reportedly target unmutated variant regions.

TCRdb's table, derived via immunoSEQ multiplex PCR, lists solely in-frame clones and lacks some. The sample yields 75,000 to 95,000 clones, approximately 90% seen once. CDR3 length equals 12 residues. The germline V and J ends were trimmed by 5 bases and 4 bases, with 8 bases remaining between them. Germline CDR1 reads MNHEY; CDR2 reads SVGAGI. The chain employs TRBV6-5 and TRBJ1-2, with a possible D match to TRBD1 (5 bases). This receptor was obtained from an adult who received the AZD1222 COVID-19 vaccine. Sequenced material: peripheral blood, taken 28 days after the second AZD1222 dose. The chain's CDR3 is CASSRDRYGYTF. The CDR3 region has the DNA TGTGCCAGCAGTCGGGACCGCTATGGCTACACCTTC.